The rows below give T cell receptor beta chains drawn from one sample of a study of regulatory T cells in long-lasting Graves disease. TCRdb processed the multiplex PCR reads anew with MiXCR; each CDR3 protein has one entry. This sample has a few hundred thousand distinct CDR3 sequences; 23% occur once, and the top ten carry around 24%. The source material was peripheral blood mononuclear cells (PBMCs), sampled when the disease was refractory, from a patient treated with antithyroid drugs. These receptors came from a female donor with Graves disease. Both conserved end residues are part of each CDR3. Fields, in order: clone size, D gene, V gene, J gene, CDR3 DNA, CDR3 protein. D genes are given only for firm matches. For some rows the clone size is stated as once, few or many, or as a class when expanded; others skip it.

-	-	TRBV5-1	TRBJ2-5	TGCGCCAGCAGCCAGGGTCGGGCGGGGACCCAGTACTTC	CASSQGRAGTQYF
-	TRBD1	TRBV10-3	TRBJ2-7	TGTGCCATCAGTGAACCGGGACAGGGAATCTACGAGCAGTACTTC	CAISEPGQGIYEQYF
-	-	TRBV11-2	TRBJ2-2	TGTGCCAGCAACCCGGGACTTACTAACACCGGGGAGCTGTTTTTT	CASNPGLTNTGELFF
-	TRBD2	TRBV7-2	TRBJ2-3	TGTGCCAGCAGACTAGCGGGGGGGGATACGCAGTATTTT	CASRLAGGDTQYF
many	-	TRBV28	TRBJ2-5	TGTGCCAGCAGTTTCCAGCGGAAGAACCAAGAGACCCAGTACTTC	CASSFQRKNQETQYF
many	TRBD2	TRBV10-3	TRBJ2-7	TGTGCCATCACCCCAGGGGGGACTAGCGGGATGGACGAGCAGTACTTC	CAITPGGTSGMDEQYF
few	-	TRBV29-1	TRBJ1-2	TGCAGCGTTCGAGACAGCGCAAAATCGTCCACCTTC	CSVRDSAKSSTF
-	-	TRBV18	TRBJ2-7	TGTGCCAGCTCACCCGAGCGCTACTCCTACGAGCAGTACTTC	CASSPERYSYEQYF
many	TRBD2	TRBV7-2	TRBJ2-5	TGTGCCAGCAGCCCAATTTCCGGGACTAGCGGGACTGAGACCCAGTACTTC	CASSPISGTSGTETQYF
few	TRBD2	TRBV12-5	TRBJ2-1	TGTGCTAGTGGCCATATAGCGGGAGGGAACAATGAGCAGTTCTTC	CASGHIAGGNNEQFF
many	-	TRBV27	TRBJ1-1	TGCGCCAGCAGCCACCCCACAGGTCCGAACACTGAAGCTTTCTTT	CASSHPTGPNTEAFF
-	-	TRBV7-9	TRBJ2-3	TGTGCCAGCAGCTTAAGCCAGGGAATCACAGATACGCAGTATTTT	CASSLSQGITDTQYF
few	TRBD1	TRBV11-1	TRBJ1-2	TGTGCCAGCAGCCCACGACCGGGACAGGGGTCGTATGGCTACACCTTC	CASSPRPGQGSYGYTF
many	-	TRBV12-3/TRBV12-4	TRBJ2-5	TGTGCCAGCAGTTTCGGTTCGGGTAGGGAGACCCAGTACTTC	CASSFGSGRETQYF
many	TRBD2	TRBV2	TRBJ2-5	TGTGCCAGCAATTGGGAGGGACTATCAGTGACCCAGTACTTC	CASNWEGLSVTQYF
-	-	TRBV27	TRBJ1-2	TGTGCCAGCACCCACCCGGGACTTTATGGCTACACCTTC	CASTHPGLYGYTF
many	-	TRBV5-1	TRBJ2-7	TGCGCCAGCAGCCGTGAGTTGTCTGTAAGTTGGCAGCCCTTGGAGCAGTACTTC	CASSRELSVSWQPLEQYF
many	TRBD2	TRBV7-2	TRBJ2-5	TGTGCCAGCAGCTTAGGGGAGGGGACTAGCGGCTTTACCCAGTACTTC	CASSLGEGTSGFTQYF
few	TRBD1	TRBV2	TRBJ1-6	TGTGCCAGCGCTGGACAGGGCTCCTATAATTCACCCCTCCACTTT	CASAGQGSYNSPLHF
many	-	TRBV24-1	TRBJ2-2	TGTGCCACCAGTTCCCATGCCCAGGCGGGCACCGGGGAGCTGTTTTTT	CATSSHAQAGTGELFF
-	-	TRBV6-2/TRBV6-3	TRBJ1-1	TGTGCCAGCACCGAGGCTTTGAGGACTGAAGCTTTCTTT	CASTEALRTEAFF
many	-	TRBV6-5	TRBJ2-6	TGTGCCAGCAGTTACAGTGACAGTTACTCTGGGGCCAACGTCCTGACTTTC	CASSYSDSYSGANVLTF
-	TRBD1	TRBV29-1	TRBJ2-1	TGCAGCGTTGAAGTTGTCGACAGGGATATTCACAATGAGCAGTTCTTC	CSVEVVDRDIHNEQFF